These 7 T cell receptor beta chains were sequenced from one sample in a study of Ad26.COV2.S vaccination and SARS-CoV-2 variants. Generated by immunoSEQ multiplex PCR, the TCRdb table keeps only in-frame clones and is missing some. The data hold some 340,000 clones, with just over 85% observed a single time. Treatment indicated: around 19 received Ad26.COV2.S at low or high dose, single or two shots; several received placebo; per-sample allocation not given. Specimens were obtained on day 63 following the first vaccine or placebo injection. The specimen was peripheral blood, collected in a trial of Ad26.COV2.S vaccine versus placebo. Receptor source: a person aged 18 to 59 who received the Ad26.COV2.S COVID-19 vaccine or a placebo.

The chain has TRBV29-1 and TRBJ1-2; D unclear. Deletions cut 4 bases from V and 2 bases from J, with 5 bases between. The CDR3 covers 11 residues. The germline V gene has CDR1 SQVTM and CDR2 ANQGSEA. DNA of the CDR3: TGCAGCGTTGTGTTAAACTATGGCTACACCTTC. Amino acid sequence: CSVVLNYGYTF.

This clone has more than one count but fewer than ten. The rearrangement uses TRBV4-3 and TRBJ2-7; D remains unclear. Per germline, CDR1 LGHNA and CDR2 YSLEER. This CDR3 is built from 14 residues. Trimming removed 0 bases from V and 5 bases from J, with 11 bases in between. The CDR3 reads CASSQDLRRNEQYF. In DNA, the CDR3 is TGCGCCAGCAGCCAAGATCTCCGACGGAACGAGCAGTACTTC.

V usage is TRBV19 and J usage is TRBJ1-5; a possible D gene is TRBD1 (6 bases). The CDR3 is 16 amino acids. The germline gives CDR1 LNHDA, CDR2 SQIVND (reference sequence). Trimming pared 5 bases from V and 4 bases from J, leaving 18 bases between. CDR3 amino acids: CASSRPRRGGNQPQHF. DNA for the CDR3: TGTGCCAGTAGTCGGCCGAGAAGGGGGGGGAATCAGCCCCAGCATTTT.

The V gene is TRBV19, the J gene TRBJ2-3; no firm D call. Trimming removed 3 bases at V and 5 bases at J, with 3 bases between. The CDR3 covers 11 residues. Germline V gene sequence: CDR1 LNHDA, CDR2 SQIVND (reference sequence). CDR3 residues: CASSMGDTQYF. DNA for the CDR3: TGTGCCAGTAGTATGGGAGATACGCAGTATTTT. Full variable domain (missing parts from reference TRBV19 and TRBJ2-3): DGGITQSPKYLFRKEGQNVTLSCEQNLNHDAMYWYRQDPGQGLRLIYYSQIVNDFQKGDIAEGYSVSREKKESFPLTVTSAQKNPTAFYLCASSMGDTQYFGPGTRLTVL.

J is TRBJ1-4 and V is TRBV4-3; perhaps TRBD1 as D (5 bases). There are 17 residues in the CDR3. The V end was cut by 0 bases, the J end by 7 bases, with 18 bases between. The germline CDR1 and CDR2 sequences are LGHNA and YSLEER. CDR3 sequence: CASSQEGSGWGGEKLFF. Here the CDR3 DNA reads TGCGCCAGCAGCCAAGAAGGATCCGGGTGGGGGGGTGAAAAACTGTTTTTT.

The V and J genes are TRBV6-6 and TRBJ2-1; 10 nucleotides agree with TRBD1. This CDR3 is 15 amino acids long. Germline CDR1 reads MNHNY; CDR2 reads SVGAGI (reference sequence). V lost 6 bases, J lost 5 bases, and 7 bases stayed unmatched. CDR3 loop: CASRGLGTGDNEQFF. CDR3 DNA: TGTGCCAGCAGGGGGCTCGGGACAGGGGACAATGAGCAGTTCTTC.

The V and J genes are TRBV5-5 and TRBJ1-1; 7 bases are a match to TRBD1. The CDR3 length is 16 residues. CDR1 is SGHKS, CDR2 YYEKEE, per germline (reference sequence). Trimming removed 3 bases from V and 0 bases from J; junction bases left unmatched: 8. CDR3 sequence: CASSWGDRGMNTEAFF. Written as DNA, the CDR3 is TGTGCCAGCAGCTGGGGGGACAGAGGAATGAACACTGAAGCTTTCTTT.